This TCR beta chain was captured by sequencing in a study of T cell changes during pregnancy in multiple sclerosis. Trimming at V came to 0 bases and at J to 1 base, leaving 6 bases not matched to a gene. The CDR3 length is 16 residues. Germline CDR1 SGDLS, CDR2 YYNGEE. Method: immunoSEQ multiplex PCR; TCRdb's copy keeps in-frame clones and lacks some. The data hold over 50,000 clones, with about nine tenths observed a single time. The clonotype comes from a female donor in good health, enrolled as a control in a pregnancy study. Sequences were derived from peripheral blood, sampled in the first trimester of pregnancy. The rearrangement links TRBV9 to TRBJ2-5, with 7 positions matching TRBD2. CDR3 nucleotides: TGTGCCAGCAGCGTAGCTCTAGCGGCACCCCAAGAGACCCAGTACTTC. Its translation is CASSVALAAPQETQYF.